This T cell receptor (beta chain) was obtained from a study of blood T cell repertoires in COVID-19. Study context: Acute and convalescent COVID-19 samples came from the United States, Italy and Spain. The analysed material was cDNA or gDNA that came from T cells, B-cell-depleted T cells, or PBMCs.

In the original processing: Nucleated cell counts were estimated from reference gene primer amplification. This table comes from immunoSEQ multiplex PCR, and its TCRdb copy is limited to in-frame clones, with some not included. V and J calls and clone size are as listed in that table; D and trimming were resolved from the DNA. The sample lists about 170,000 clones, roughly four fifths occurring once. Germline V gene sequence: CDR1 SEHNR, CDR2 FQNEAQ (reference sequence). CDR3 length: 19 residues. V was trimmed by 5 bases and J by 10 bases, leaving 30 bases between them. The V call is TRBV7-9, the J call TRBJ1-6, with D maybe TRBD1 (6 bases). The TCR sequence derives from a man aged 65-85 years with active or convalescent COVID-19. The sequenced material came from peripheral blood. DNA for the CDR3: TGTGCCAGCAGCCCAGTACTCAACAGGGCCTCCCTCATGGCCTCACCCCTCCACTTT. It codes for CASSPVLNRASLMASPLHF.